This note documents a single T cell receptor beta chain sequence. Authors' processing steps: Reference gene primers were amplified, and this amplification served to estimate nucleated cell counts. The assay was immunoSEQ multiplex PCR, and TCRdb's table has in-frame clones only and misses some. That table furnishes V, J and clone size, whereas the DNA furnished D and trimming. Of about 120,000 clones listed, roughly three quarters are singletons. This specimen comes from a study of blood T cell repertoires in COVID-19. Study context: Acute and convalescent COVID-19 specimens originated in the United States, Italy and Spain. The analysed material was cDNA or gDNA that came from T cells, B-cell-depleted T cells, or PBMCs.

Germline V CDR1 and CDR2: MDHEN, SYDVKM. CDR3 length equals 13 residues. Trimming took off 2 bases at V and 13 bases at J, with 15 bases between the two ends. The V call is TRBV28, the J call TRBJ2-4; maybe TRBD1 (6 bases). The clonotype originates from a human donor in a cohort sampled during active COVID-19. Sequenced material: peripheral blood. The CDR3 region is CASSLRSDRTQYF. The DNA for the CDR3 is TGTGCCAGCAGTTTAAGGTCCGACAGGACGCAGTACTTC. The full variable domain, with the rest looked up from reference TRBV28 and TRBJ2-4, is DVKVTQSSRYLVKRTGEKVFLECVQDMDHENMFWYRQDPGLGLRLIYFSYDVKMKEKGDIPEGYSVSREKKERFSLILESASTNQTSMYLCASSLRSDRTQYFGAGTRLSVL.